The 32 T cell receptor beta chains below were found in one sample sequenced in a study of T cell repertoires in cytomegalovirus infection (dated by TCRdb to between 2018 and 2021). The listed sequencing device is Illumina HiSeq 1500. Using fastp at Q25 and MiXCR, TCRdb reprocessed the public reads and kept productive beta chains. Entries are consolidated by CDR3 protein sequence, retaining the most common genes and DNA. The sample data list under 300,000 distinct CDR3 sequences, and more than 9% of these were observed just once. Approximately 1.6% of the sample comes from the top ten. Sequencing was done on a sample of PBMCs. Receptors originate from a human donor in good health (CMV status not recorded). Some clones in this sample may be carry-over from other donors' samples.

This clonotype showed up many times. The rearrangement joins TRBV6-1 to TRBJ2-1; maybe TRBD2 (7 bases). Trimming left V 8 bases short and J 0 bases short, with 14 bases between. This CDR3 comprises 15 residues. From germline, CDR1 is MNHNS and CDR2 SASEGT. This CDR3 is CASGGGPYSYNEQFF. The DNA for the CDR3 is TGTGCCAGCGGGGGGGGGCCTTACTCCTACAATGAGCAGTTCTTC.

The chain is built from TRBV12-3 or TRBV12-4 and TRBJ2-7; tentatively, D is TRBD2 (6 bases). The CDR3 totals 13 residues. The V end was cut by 2 bases, the J end by 6 bases, with 11 bases between. CDR3 DNA sequence: TGTGCCAGCAGTTTAACCGGAGGGCCCGAGCAGTACTTC. It codes for CASSLTGGPEQYF.

This clonotype was seen a handful of times. The chain recombines TRBV12-5 with TRBJ1-1, with TRBD1 matching over 8 bases. CDR3 length equals 15 residues. In germline, CDR1 is LGHNT, CDR2 FRNRAP. V trimming: 6 bases; J trimming: 4 bases; junction bases outside the gene matches: 10. The chain's CDR3 is CASGPGQGQSTEAFF. CDR3 DNA sequence: TGTGCTAGTGGCCCCGGACAGGGCCAAAGCACTGAAGCTTTCTTT.

The chain combines TRBV24-1 with TRBJ1-1; D is unclear. V dropped 6 bases and J dropped 1 base, with 11 bases sitting between them. There are 14 residues in the CDR3. Germline V lookup: CDR1 KGHDR, CDR2 SFDVKD. DNA for the CDR3: TGTGCCACCAGTAGTGGACGGCAGAACACTGAAGCTTTCTTT. Protein: CATSSGRQNTEAFF.

This clonotype has more than one count but fewer than ten. V and J are TRBV7-9 and TRBJ1-2; possibly TRBD1 for D (6 bases). The germline V and J ends were trimmed by 7 bases and 8 bases, with 14 bases remaining between them. The CDR3 length is 12 residues. From germline, CDR1 is SEHNR and CDR2 FQNEAQ (reference sequence). The CDR3 DNA reads TGTGCCAGCACCGGACAGAGCTACGGCTACACCTTC. This translates into CASTGQSYGYTF.

The CDR3 nucleotides are TGTGCCAGCAGCTCCACTAACAGGGGCGACAACTATGGCTACACCTTC. Translated: CASSSTNRGDNYGYTF. The V call is TRBV7-3, the J call TRBJ1-2; TRBD1 agrees at 7 bases. The CDR3 is 16 residues long. V dropped 4 bases and J dropped 2; count of bases not matched to a gene: 10. Per the germline V gene, CDR1 is SGHTA and CDR2 is FQGTGA. The variable domain in full, completed from reference TRBV7-3 and TRBJ1-2, reads GAGVSQTPSNKVTEKGKYVELRCDPISGHTALYWYRQSLGQGPEFLIYFQGTGAADDSGLPNDRFFAVRPEGSVSTLKIQRTERGDSAVYLCASSSTNRGDNYGYTFGSGTRLTVV.

The chain links TRBV15 to TRBJ2-5, with D unresolved. V was clipped by 0 bases and J by 7 bases, with 3 bases between them. Germline V CDR1 and CDR2: LNHNV, YYDKDF (reference sequence). This CDR3 has 11 amino acids. The DNA of the CDR3 is TGTGCCACCAGCAGAGAAGGGACCCAGTACTTC. Amino acid sequence: CATSREGTQYF.

This clonotype was recorded at least ten times. CDR3 coding DNA: TGTGCCAGCAGTTTTTCACCGGACAGGGTTGCCCGTGAAGCTTTCTTT. This sequence encodes CASSFSPDRVAREAFF. J is TRBJ1-1 and V is TRBV12-3 or TRBV12-4, with 8 nucleotides matching TRBD1. V shed 3 bases, J shed 7 bases, and the junction held 13 bases outside the gene matches. The CDR3 consists of 16 residues.

The CDR3, as DNA: TGCAGTGCTAGTCTGACAAGTAGCGGCGAGCAGTACTTC. Translation: CSASLTSSGEQYF. This chain connects TRBV20-1 to TRBJ2-7, with D perhaps matching TRBD2 (6 bases). Germline V gene data show CDR1 as DFQATT and CDR2 as SNEGSKA (reference sequence). V was pared by 3 bases and J by 6 bases, with 15 bases between. The CDR3 totals 13 residues.

This clonotype appeared many times. This chain joins TRBV6-8 and TRBJ2-2; TRBD2 agrees at 8 bases. Germline loops: CDR1 MNHGY, CDR2 SAAAGT. The CDR3 length is 16 residues. This chain's CDR3 is CDTTKRECVSTGELFF. The CDR3 DNA reads TGTGACACCACGAAGCGGGAGTGTGTATCTACCGGGGAGCTGTTTTTT.

Written as DNA, the CDR3 is TGTGCCAGCAGCTTATGTCAGGGGTGCAATCAGCCCCAGCATTTT. The encoded protein is CASSLCQGCNQPQHF. The chain uses TRBV5-4 and TRBJ1-5, with D tentatively TRBD1 (6 bases). Trimming left V 2 bases short and J 2 bases short, with 11 bases between. Germline V lookup: CDR1 SGHNT, CDR2 YYREEE (reference sequence). CDR3 length equals 15 residues.

This clonotype has ten or more counts. J is TRBJ2-2 and V is TRBV7-2; TRBD2 matches at 10 bases. Germline lookup yields CDR1 SGHTA and CDR2 FQGNSA. The V gene end was trimmed by 0 bases and the J gene end by 5 bases; junction bases not matched to a gene: 6. The CDR3 covers 17 residues. The CDR3 DNA follows: TGTGCCAGCAGCTTAGCCTTACTAGCGGGGCGGACCGGGGAGCTGTTTTTT. It yields the protein CASSLALLAGRTGELFF. Full variable domain (outside the CDR3, taken from reference TRBV7-2 and TRBJ2-2): GAGVSQSPSNKVTEKGKDVELRCDPISGHTALYWYRQSLGQGLEFLIYFQGNSAPDKSGLPSDRFSAERTGGSVSTLTIQRTQQEDSAVYLCASSLALLAGRTGELFFGEGSRLTVL.

This clonotype occurred a few times. The chain links TRBV7-9 to TRBJ2-5; D tentatively fits TRBD1 or TRBD2 (6 bases each). The CDR3 sequence is 17 residues long. In germline, CDR1 is SEHNR, CDR2 FQNEAQ (reference sequence). Between the trimmed V and J ends, which lost 1 base and 3 bases, there was a span of 18 bases. The CDR3 sequence is CASSLEGGLRGKETQYF. CDR3 coding DNA: TGTGCCAGCAGCTTAGAGGGGGGCCTTCGCGGGAAAGAGACCCAGTACTTC.

This clonotype was picked up many times. The gene calls are TRBV29-1 and TRBJ1-4, with D uncertain. The CDR3 consists of 10 residues. Germline lookup yields CDR1 SQVTM and CDR2 ANQGSEA. Trimming pared 5 bases from V and 8 bases from J, leaving 6 bases between. The CDR3 loop reads CSVLDEKLFF. The CDR3 DNA reads as TGCAGCGTTTTAGACGAAAAACTGTTTTTT.

This clonotype was counted at least ten times. The rearrangement links TRBV7-9 to TRBJ1-1; D remains ambiguous. The CDR3 is made up of 14 amino acids. Germline V lookup: CDR1 SEHNR, CDR2 FQNEAQ (reference sequence). Trimming removed 5 bases at V and 1 base at J, with 11 bases between. The CDR3 DNA is TGTGCCAGCAGCCTAGAGGTGAAGAACACTGAAGCTTTCTTT. It yields the protein CASSLEVKNTEAFF.

This clonotype was seen only a few times. The CDR3 DNA is TGCAGTGCTAGAGAGCCGGGGAGCAATCAGCCCCAGCATTTT. Its translation is CSAREPGSNQPQHF. V and J are TRBV20-1 and TRBJ1-5; D not certain. V was shortened by 0 bases and J by 1 base, with 7 bases between the two germline ends. The CDR3 length is 14 residues. Germline CDR1 and CDR2: DFQATT and SNEGSKA (reference sequence).

The chain couples TRBV6-1 to TRBJ2-7, with 11 positions matching TRBD2. J lost 4 bases, V lost 6 bases, and 8 bases had no gene match. The CDR3 has 15 amino acids. CDR1 MNHNS and CDR2 SASEGT come from the germline V gene. In DNA, the CDR3 is TGTGCCAGCAGACCGGGACTAGCGGAAACTTACGAGCAGTACTTC. Its protein is CASRPGLAETYEQYF.

The chain links TRBV5-1 to TRBJ1-4; D perhaps matches TRBD1 (6 bases). The CDR3 length is 17 residues. Trimming took 3 bases from V and 5 from J, leaving 20 bases between them. CDR1 and CDR2 from the germline V gene are SGHRS and YFSETQ. The CDR3 nucleotides are TGCGCCAGCAGCTCTTGGGAACCGGGACATAACAATGAAAAACTGTTTTTT. Encoded protein: CASSSWEPGHNNEKLFF.

This clonotype has ten or more counts. V usage is TRBV7-2 and J usage is TRBJ1-2; TRBD1 aligns across 10 bases. V shed 5 bases and J 3 bases; nucleotides not matched to a gene: 6. Germline CDR1 and CDR2: SGHTA and FQGNSA. CDR3 size: 15 residues. DNA of the CDR3: TGTGCCAGCAGCCCACGGGACAGGGGTCACTATGGCTACACCTTC. It translates to CASSPRDRGHYGYTF.

This clonotype was found many times. The J gene is TRBJ1-3, the V gene TRBV7-2; no clear D. The V gene lost 2 bases and the J gene lost 3 bases, with 11 bases spanning the gap. The germline V gene encodes CDR1 SGHTA and CDR2 FQGNSA. The CDR3 totals 15 residues. The DNA for the CDR3 is TGTGCCAGCAGCTTATTGTCGACATATGGAAACACCATATATTTT. Translated: CASSLLSTYGNTIYF.

This clonotype was counted ten times or more. The rearrangement joins TRBV7-2 to TRBJ1-3, with D uncertain. Germline V gives CDR1 SGHTA, CDR2 FQGNSA. This CDR3 spans 15 amino acids. Trimming took 2 bases from V and 2 from J, leaving 10 bases between them. In nucleotides, the CDR3 is TGTGCCAGCAGCTTAAGTGGTGTAGCTGGAAACACCATATATTTT. It is translated as CASSLSGVAGNTIYF. Drawing the rest from reference TRBV7-2 and TRBJ1-3, the complete variable domain is GAGVSQSPSNKVTEKGKDVELRCDPISGHTALYWYRQSLGQGLEFLIYFQGNSAPDKSGLPSDRFSAERTGGSVSTLTIQRTQQEDSAVYLCASSLSGVAGNTIYFGEGSWLTVV.

At least ten counts were recorded for this clonotype. V is TRBV30 and J is TRBJ2-5; D gene ambiguous. This CDR3 has 11 amino acids. Trimming pared 0 bases from V and 3 bases from J, leaving 2 bases between. Germline V gives CDR1 GTSNPN, CDR2 SVGIG (reference sequence). The CDR3, as DNA: TGTGCCTGGAGTGTTAAAGAGACCCAGTACTTC. Residues: CAWSVKETQYF.

There are many counts of this clonotype. This rearrangement joins TRBV7-3 to TRBJ2-1, with 11 bases lining up with TRBD2. In germline, CDR1 is SGHTA, CDR2 FQGTGA. The V gene end was trimmed by 2 bases and the J gene end by 8 bases; junction bases not matched to a gene: 8. This CDR3 region has 16 residues. CDR3 residues: CASSLGTSGRVDEQFF. The CDR3 DNA follows: TGTGCCAGCAGCTTAGGCACTAGCGGGAGAGTCGATGAGCAGTTCTTC.

This clonotype appeared many times. V is TRBV7-9 and J is TRBJ2-5, with D possibly matching TRBD2 (7 bases). CDR1 SEHNR and CDR2 FQNEAQ come from the germline V gene (reference sequence). The CDR3 covers 13 residues. V was shortened by 8 bases and J by 2 bases, with 12 bases between the two germline ends. As DNA, the CDR3 is TGTGCCAGCGGAGGGGGGGAGCAAGAGACCCAGTACTTC. Its protein is CASGGGEQETQYF. Drawing the rest from reference TRBV7-9 and TRBJ2-5, the complete variable domain is DTGVSQNPRHKITKRGQNVTFRCDPISEHNRLYWYRQTLGQGPEFLTYFQNEAQLEKSRLLSDRFSAERPKGSFSTLEIQRTEQGDSAMYLCASGGGEQETQYFGPGTRLLVL.

This clonotype was detected a few times. The chain uses TRBV2 and TRBJ2-5; D is possibly TRBD1 or TRBD2 (6 bases each). Germline loops: CDR1 SNHLY, CDR2 FYNNEI. This CDR3 region has 15 residues. V was shortened by 3 bases and J by 4 bases, with 15 bases between the two germline ends. CDR3 nucleotide sequence: TGTGCCAGCAGTGAGGACGGGGGCGTTCGAGAGACCCAGTACTTC. Encoded protein: CASSEDGGVRETQYF. The complete variable domain, with remaining parts taken from reference TRBV2 and TRBJ2-5, reads EPEVTQTPSHQVTQMGQEVILRCVPISNHLYFYWYRQILGQKVEFLVSFYNNEISEKSEIFDDQFSVERPDGSNFTLKIRSTKLEDSAMYFCASSEDGGVRETQYFGPGTRLLVL.

This clonotype appeared a few times. This rearrangement joins TRBV7-9 to TRBJ1-1; D gene unclear. From germline, CDR1 is SEHNR and CDR2 FQNEAQ (reference sequence). This CDR3 has 14 residues. Between the trimmed V and J ends, which lost 4 bases and 0 bases, there was a span of 9 bases. The CDR3 DNA is TGTGCCAGCAGCTCCCCTCCTATGAACACTGAAGCTTTCTTT. Translating gives CASSSPPMNTEAFF.

This clonotype was seen many times. The gene calls are TRBV5-6 and TRBJ2-1; TRBD2 is a possible D gene (5 bases). V shed 3 bases and J shed 9 bases, with 22 bases lying between them. Germline V lookup: CDR1 SGHDT, CDR2 YYEEEE. The CDR3 consists of 16 residues. The CDR3 bases are TGTGCCAGCAGCTCCCTAGCCTCCGGGAAGGATGGTGAGCAGTTCTTC. Encoded protein: CASSSLASGKDGEQFF.

This clonotype was counted a few times. This sequence joins TRBV20-1 and TRBJ2-1; TRBD2 aligns across 13 bases. The CDR3 sequence is 13 residues long. Trimming removed 5 bases from V and 6 bases from J; junction bases left unmatched: 1. CDR1 DFQATT and CDR2 SNEGSKA come from the germline V gene (reference sequence). CDR3 in DNA: TGCAGTGCTCGGACTAGCGGGAGCAATGAGCAGTTCTTC. Translated, it gives CSARTSGSNEQFF.

This clonotype came up many times. The chain links TRBV7-7 to TRBJ2-1; D is undetermined. CDR3 length equals 13 residues. Germline V CDR1 and CDR2: SSHAT, FNYEAQ (reference sequence). Trimming cost V 1 base and J 6 bases, with 7 bases left between them. CDR3 nucleotide sequence: TGTGCCAGCAGCTTAGGGGTAGCCAATGAGCAGTTCTTC. Residues: CASSLGVANEQFF.

The chain has TRBV5-1 and TRBJ2-7; tentative D call: TRBD2 (5 bases). This CDR3 has 13 amino acids. The germline V gene has CDR1 SGHRS and CDR2 YFSETQ. Trimming shortened V by 0 bases and J by 8 bases, and 12 bases separated the two germline ends. The CDR3 sequence: CASSLDGSGKQYF. The CDR3 DNA sequence: TGCGCCAGCAGCTTGGACGGCTCCGGGAAGCAGTACTTC.

This clonotype was counted only a few times. CDR3 sequence: CSASSSLQYQETQYF. As DNA, the CDR3 is TGCAGTGCTTCTTCTAGCCTTCAGTACCAAGAGACCCAGTACTTC. The chain is built from TRBV20-1 and TRBJ2-5; the D gene is possibly TRBD2 (5 bases). With 5 bases removed from V and 0 bases from J, the gap between germline ends came to 16 bases. The CDR3 loop spans 15 amino acids. Germline CDR1 and CDR2: DFQATT and SNEGSKA (reference sequence).

This clonotype was observed at least ten times. The chain couples TRBV7-9 to TRBJ1-3; no firm D call. V lost 3 bases and J 2 bases, leaving 14 bases between the germline ends. CDR1 is SEHNR, CDR2 FQNEAQ, per germline (reference sequence). CDR3 size: 16 residues. The CDR3, as DNA: TGTGCCAGCAGCTTCACCCCCGGTACAGCTGGAAACACCATATATTTT. Translated, it gives CASSFTPGTAGNTIYF.